Below are 32 T cell receptor beta chains sequenced from a single sample in a study of T cell changes during pregnancy in multiple sclerosis. Profiled with immunoSEQ multiplex PCR; TCRdb holds only in-frame clones, not every one. The sample lists tens of thousands of clones; about 93% were seen once. Source: CD4+ T cells from peripheral blood mononuclear cells, taken in the second trimester of pregnancy. The receptors come from a female donor with multiple sclerosis, enrolled in a pregnancy study.

The chain uses TRBV6-1 and TRBJ2-1, with D maybe TRBD1 (5 bases). Germline V gene sequence: CDR1 MNHNS, CDR2 SASEGT. The CDR3 has 13 residues. With 9 bases removed from V and 2 bases from J, the gap between germline ends came to 11 bases. The CDR3 is CASCQGPYNEQFF. The CDR3 DNA reads TGTGCCAGTTGCCAGGGCCCCTACAATGAGCAGTTCTTC.

This chain joins TRBV6-5 and TRBJ1-1; TRBD1 is a possible D gene (5 bases). Per germline, CDR1 MNHEY and CDR2 SVGAGI. Trimming cost V 0 bases and J 5 bases, with 10 bases left between them. The CDR3 sequence is 14 residues long. The CDR3 here is CASSYSGGGTEAFF. The DNA of the CDR3 is TGTGCCAGCAGTTACTCGGGGGGAGGTACTGAAGCTTTCTTT.

The chain links TRBV9 to TRBJ2-1; TRBD2 aligns across 11 bases. Germline values: CDR1 SGDLS, CDR2 YYNGEE. There are 14 residues in the CDR3. V shed 4 bases and J 7 bases; nucleotides not matched to a gene: 4. DNA for the CDR3: TGTGCCAGCAGCTTCAGGACTAGCGGGAATGAGCAGTTCTTC. Translation: CASSFRTSGNEQFF.

V gene TRBV2 combines with J gene TRBJ1-6; 9 positions match TRBD1. Germline V gives CDR1 SNHLY, CDR2 FYNNEI. Trimming removed 6 bases from V and 10 bases from J; junction bases left unmatched: 10. The CDR3 loop spans 15 amino acids. The CDR3 DNA reads TGTGCCAGCAGCCTACGGACAGGGGTAGGATCACCCCTCCACTTT. Its translation is CASSLRTGVGSPLHF.

There are a few counts of this clone. The J gene is TRBJ1-2, the V gene TRBV11-2; D is undetermined. Trimming took off 4 bases at V and 8 bases at J, with 20 bases between the two ends. CDR1 and CDR2 from the germline V gene are SGHAT and FQNNGV. The CDR3 totals 15 residues. CDR3 sequence reads: CASSSIAGLGKGYTF. The CDR3 DNA is TGTGCCAGCAGCTCTATTGCGGGCCTGGGTAAGGGCTACACCTTC. Complete variable domain (other parts from reference TRBV11-2 and TRBJ1-2): EAGVAQSPRYKIIEKRQSVAFWCNPISGHATLYWYQQILGQGPKLLIQFQNNGVVDDSQLPKDRFSAERLKGVDSTLKIQPAKLEDSAVYLCASSSIAGLGKGYTFGSGTRLTVV.

This chain connects TRBV9 to TRBJ2-1; a possible D gene is TRBD1 (6 bases). V was pared by 4 bases and J by 4 bases, with 15 bases between. The germline V gene has CDR1 SGDLS and CDR2 YYNGEE. The CDR3 is 15 amino acids. Written as DNA, the CDR3 is TGTGCCAGCAGCACAGGGCCTTCATCATACAATGAGCAGTTCTTC. Translated, it gives CASSTGPSSYNEQFF.

The V and J genes are TRBV25-1 and TRBJ2-7, with TRBD2 as a possible D gene (6 bases). The V end lost 1 base, the J end lost 9 bases, and 13 bases lay between the germline ends. The CDR3 contains 13 residues. Germline assignment: CDR1 MGHDK and CDR2 SYGVNS. CDR3 sequence (DNA): TGTGCCAGCAGTGAATCCCCATTGGGGGGGCAGTACTTC. Translation: CASSESPLGGQYF.

The chain has TRBV9 and TRBJ2-7; a weak D match, TRBD1 (5 bases). Trimming took 2 bases from V and 4 from J, leaving 13 bases between them. The germline V gene has CDR1 SGDLS and CDR2 YYNGEE. The CDR3 consists of 14 residues. In nucleotides, the CDR3 is TGTGCCAGCAGCGTCGCAATGGACAAATACGAGCAGTACTTC. This translates into CASSVAMDKYEQYF.

V is TRBV25-1 and J is TRBJ1-4, with 9 bases matching TRBD1. The germline gives CDR1 MGHDK, CDR2 SYGVNS. Germline trimming cut 10 bases from V and 7 bases from J; bases unmatched to any gene: 10. The CDR3 is 14 residues long. As DNA, the CDR3 is TGTGCCACCAAACCGGGACAGGGAGTTGAAAAACTGTTTTTT. It yields the protein CATKPGQGVEKLFF.

The rearrangement uses TRBV5-4 and TRBJ2-5; 11 bases fit TRBD1. V trimming: 10 bases; J trimming: 5 bases; junction bases outside the gene matches: 10. Germline CDR1 is SGHNT and CDR2 is YYREEE (reference sequence). The CDR3 runs to 14 residues. Here the CDR3 reads CASRTGGVGETQYF. In DNA form, the CDR3 reads TGTGCCTCTAGGACAGGGGGCGTGGGGGAGACCCAGTACTTC. Complete variable domain (other parts from reference TRBV5-4 and TRBJ2-5): ETGVTQSPTHLIKTRGQQVTLRCSSQSGHNTVSWYQQALGQGPQFIFQYYREEENGRGNFPPRFSGLQFPNYSSELNVNALELDDSALYLCASRTGGVGETQYFGPGTRLLVL.

This chain joins TRBV5-4 and TRBJ1-4, with D possibly being TRBD1 (5 bases). From germline, CDR1 is SGHNT and CDR2 YYREEE (reference sequence). The length of the CDR3 is 15 residues. V dropped 5 bases and J dropped 1 base, with 12 bases sitting between them. CDR3 bases: TGTGCCAGCAGGGATGTGGGGGGAACTAATGAAAAACTGTTTTTT. Its translation is CASRDVGGTNEKLFF.

This sequence joins TRBV7-2 and TRBJ1-1; maybe TRBD1 (6 bases). The CDR3 has 16 residues. Deletions cut 1 base from V and 4 bases from J, with 16 bases between. Germline CDR1 and CDR2: SGHTA and FQGNSA. CDR3 amino acids: CASSLGLGGRGTEAFF. Written as DNA, the CDR3 is TGTGCCAGCAGCTTAGGTTTGGGGGGGCGCGGCACTGAAGCTTTCTTT.

This clone was counted a single time. This sequence joins TRBV7-2 and TRBJ2-7; TRBD1 might be the D (6 bases). Germline V gives CDR1 SGHTA, CDR2 FQGNSA. The V and J ends lost 5 bases and 5 bases respectively, with 13 bases between them. The CDR3 is 13 residues long. CDR3 sequence reads: CASSPYRVHEQYF. The CDR3 nucleotides read TGTGCCAGCAGCCCCTACAGGGTCCACGAGCAGTACTTC.

The chain joins TRBV5-5 to TRBJ2-1; possibly TRBD2 for D (6 bases). This CDR3 has 15 residues. Between the trimmed V and J ends, which lost 0 bases and 9 bases, there was a span of 16 bases. Germline CDR1 SGHKS, CDR2 YYEKEE (reference sequence). CDR3 in amino acids: CASSLARGLGGEQFF. CDR3 DNA sequence: TGTGCCAGCAGCTTGGCGCGGGGTTTAGGCGGTGAGCAGTTCTTC. Looking up the rest from reference TRBV5-5 and TRBJ2-1 gives the full variable domain: DAGVTQSPTHLIKTRGQQVTLRCSPISGHKSVSWYQQVLGQGPQFIFQYYEKEERGRGNFPDRFSARQFPNYSSELNVNALLLGDSALYLCASSLARGLGGEQFFGPGTRLTVL.

V is TRBV6-5 and J is TRBJ1-5; no clear D. Germline V gene lookup returns CDR1 MNHEY and CDR2 SVGAGI. This CDR3 contains 14 residues. Trimming shortened V by 6 bases and J by 4 bases, and 13 bases separated the two germline ends. DNA of the CDR3: TGTGCCAGCAGCTCGCCCGGGAGAAATCAGCCCCAGCATTTT. Its translation is CASSSPGRNQPQHF.

The chain uses TRBV6-1 and TRBJ1-5; no clear D gene. Trimming shortened V by 7 bases and J by 4 bases, and 14 bases separated the two germline ends. CDR3 length: 14 amino acids. Looked up from germline, CDR1 is MNHNS and CDR2 is SASEGT. The DNA for the CDR3 is TGTGCCAGCACGTTTGCCGGTTTTAATCAGCCCCAGCATTTT. Translation: CASTFAGFNQPQHF.

This clone was found once. V gene TRBV9 combines with J gene TRBJ1-1; 12 bases are a match to TRBD1. The CDR3 loop spans 16 amino acids. J was trimmed by 3 bases and V by 2 bases; bases with no gene match: 5. Germline V gene lookup returns CDR1 SGDLS and CDR2 YYNGEE. The CDR3 is CASSVGTGGGYTEAFF. In nucleotides, the CDR3 is TGTGCCAGCAGCGTCGGGACAGGGGGCGGGTACACTGAAGCTTTCTTT. The full variable domain, completed using reference TRBV9 and TRBJ1-1, is DSGVTQTPKHLITATGQRVTLRCSPRSGDLSVYWYQQSLDQGLQFLIQYYNGEERAKGNILERFSAQQFPDLHSELNLSSLELGDSALYFCASSVGTGGGYTEAFFGQGTRLTVV.

The chain links TRBV11-1 to TRBJ1-2; D is unclear. The V end lost 1 base, the J end lost 4 bases, and 10 bases lay between the germline ends. CDR3 length: 14 amino acids. Germline V gene data show CDR1 as SGHAT and CDR2 as FQDESV (reference sequence). CDR3 amino acids: CASSLGGGPYGYTF. CDR3 coding DNA: TGTGCCAGCAGCTTAGGAGGCGGGCCCTATGGCTACACCTTC.

The CDR3 nucleotides are TGCGCCACCCGACTAGAGGTCACAGATACGCAGTATTTT. This codes for CATRLEVTDTQYF. V and J are TRBV10-2 and TRBJ2-3; TRBD2 might be the D (6 bases). Germline CDR1 reads WSHSY; CDR2 reads SAAADI. This CDR3 spans 13 amino acids. The V end was cut by 10 bases, the J end by 2 bases, with 13 bases between.

This clone appeared a single time. The chain combines TRBV7-3 with TRBJ2-2; D call uncertain. From germline, CDR1 is SGHTA and CDR2 FQGTGA. CDR3 length equals 13 residues. The ends were cut back, 5 bases at V and 4 bases at J, with 8 bases in the middle. CDR3 nucleotide sequence: TGTGCCAGCAGCCTTAGCTTCACCGGGGAGCTGTTTTTT. Its translation is CASSLSFTGELFF.

In DNA form, the CDR3 reads TGCGCCAGCAGCTTGGGGGGCCTCCCAGACTCCACAGATACGCAGTATTTT. Amino acid sequence: CASSLGGLPDSTDTQYF. This chain links TRBV5-1 with TRBJ2-3; D might be TRBD1 (5 bases). This CDR3 comprises 17 residues. V was cut by 0 bases and J by 2 bases, with 16 bases left in between. Germline V CDR1 and CDR2: SGHRS, YFSETQ.

This sequence joins TRBV12-5 and TRBJ2-3; D is unclear. The CDR3 sequence is 11 residues long. Trimming took 3 bases from V and 5 from J, leaving 3 bases between them. Germline-derived CDR1 and CDR2 are LGHNT and FRNRAP. Here the CDR3 reads CASGFQDTQYF. The CDR3, as DNA: TGTGCTAGTGGTTTCCAAGATACGCAGTATTTT. The entire variable domain, with the rest obtained from reference TRBV12-5 and TRBJ2-3, is as follows: DARVTQTPRHKVTEMGQEVTMRCQPILGHNTVFWYRQTMMQGLELLAYFRNRAPLDDSGMPKDRFSAEMPDATLATLKIQPSEPRDSAVYFCASGFQDTQYFGPGTRLTVL.

The chain couples TRBV18 to TRBJ1-1; no firm D call. CDR3 length: 16 residues. Germline CDR1 is KGHSH and CDR2 is LQKENI. V lost 3 bases and J lost 3, with 17 bases in between. The CDR3 nucleotides read TGTGCCAGCTCACCGCTAATGGGATGGAGGGACACTGAAGCTTTCTTT. This encodes CASSPLMGWRDTEAFF.

This chain links TRBV28 with TRBJ1-5; D perhaps matches TRBD1 (6 bases). V was pared by 3 bases and J by 3 bases, with 15 bases between. The CDR3 runs to 16 residues. Germline V gene sequence: CDR1 MDHEN, CDR2 SYDVKM. CDR3 DNA sequence: TGTGCCAGCAGTTTGGGGGGGCGAGTTTCCAATCAGCCCCAGCATTTT. Translating it yields CASSLGGRVSNQPQHF.

V is TRBV19 and J is TRBJ1-1, with D tentatively TRBD1 (6 bases). V gave up 2 bases and J gave up 2 bases, with 12 bases separating them. Per germline, CDR1 LNHDA and CDR2 SQIVND (reference sequence). The CDR3 sequence is 15 residues long. CDR3 loop: CASSIKTGANTEAFF. The CDR3 DNA reads as TGTGCCAGTAGTATAAAGACAGGAGCTAACACTGAAGCTTTCTTT.

The rearrangement joins TRBV7-9 to TRBJ2-7; 14 bases fit TRBD2. V trimming: 5 bases; J trimming: 6 bases; junction bases outside the gene matches: 9. Germline CDR1 is SEHNR and CDR2 is FQNEAQ (reference sequence). The CDR3 contains 16 residues. CDR3 in amino acids: CASSRLAGGPVSEQYF. CDR3 nucleotide sequence: TGTGCCAGCAGCCGACTAGCGGGAGGGCCTGTAAGCGAGCAGTACTTC.

The V and J genes are TRBV7-9 and TRBJ2-1; D perhaps matches TRBD1 (5 bases). The CDR3 is made up of 17 amino acids. Germline assignment: CDR1 SEHNR and CDR2 FQNEAQ (reference sequence). V was clipped by 1 base and J by 3 bases, with 16 bases between them. DNA for the CDR3: TGTGCCAGCAGCTTAGGGGGCGACCCCCTACTCTACAATGAGCAGTTCTTC. This gives the protein CASSLGGDPLLYNEQFF.

CDR3 protein: CASRGTYNEQFF. The DNA of the CDR3 is TGTGCCAGCCGGGGGACCTACAATGAGCAGTTCTTC. V usage is TRBV27 and J usage is TRBJ2-1, with D possibly matching TRBD2 (6 bases). CDR3 length equals 12 residues. Trimming cost V 8 bases and J 2 bases, with 7 bases left between them. Germline loops: CDR1 MNHEY, CDR2 SMNVEV (reference sequence).

This chain joins TRBV18 and TRBJ1-4; the match to TRBD1 covers 10 bases. Germline loops: CDR1 KGHSH, CDR2 LQKENI. The CDR3 is 15 amino acids. J lost 6 bases, V lost 0 bases, and 1 base had no gene match. This CDR3 reads CASSPPGQGDEKLFF. DNA for the CDR3: TGTGCCAGCTCACCACCCGGACAGGGGGATGAAAAACTGTTTTTT.

This sequence joins TRBV5-5 and TRBJ2-5, with 9 nucleotides matching TRBD1. This CDR3 has 15 amino acids. J lost 4 bases, V lost 4 bases, and 8 bases had no gene match. Looked up from germline, CDR1 is SGHKS and CDR2 is YYEKEE (reference sequence). CDR3 protein: CASSISTGGLETQYF. The CDR3 coding sequence is TGTGCCAGCAGCATCTCGACAGGGGGTCTAGAGACCCAGTACTTC. Full variable domain (remainder filled in from reference TRBV5-5 and TRBJ2-5): DAGVTQSPTHLIKTRGQQVTLRCSPISGHKSVSWYQQVLGQGPQFIFQYYEKEERGRGNFPDRFSARQFPNYSSELNVNALLLGDSALYLCASSISTGGLETQYFGPGTRLLVL.

This CDR3 reads CASSLTGDSYEQYF. The CDR3 nucleotides are TGTGCCAGCAGCTTGACCGGGGACTCCTACGAGCAGTACTTC. The rearrangement joins TRBV5-5 to TRBJ2-7; the D gene is possibly TRBD2 (5 bases). This CDR3 comprises 14 residues. V dropped 1 base and J dropped 0 bases, with 8 bases sitting between them. The germline CDR1 and CDR2 sequences are SGHKS and YYEKEE (reference sequence).

The rearrangement joins TRBV11-2 to TRBJ1-2; 9 bases agree with TRBD1. CDR3 length: 13 residues. J lost 8 bases, V lost 1 base, and 2 bases had no gene match. Germline V gene data show CDR1 as SGHAT and CDR2 as FQNNGV. The CDR3 sequence is CASSLGQGGGYTF. The CDR3 coding sequence is TGTGCCAGCAGCTTAGGACAGGGGGGAGGCTACACCTTC.